What follows describes a single TCR beta chain. This sample is part of a study of patients and donors after allogeneic stem cell transplantation. MiXCR, applied by TCRdb to the RT-PCR reads, yields one record per CDR3 protein. Among tens of thousands of distinct CDR3 sequences, roughly 52% were seen once, and the ten largest hold approximately 60%. The CDR3 spans 15 residues. Losses at the gene ends were 5 bases for V and 6 bases for J; bases not matched to a gene: 11. Germline values: CDR1 LGHNA, CDR2 YSLEER. Sequenced input: blood, either unsorted or a sorted T cell fraction (not recorded which). The rearrangement joins TRBV4-3 to TRBJ1-2; 8 bases match TRBD1. The source of this sequence is a human donor who was either an allogeneic HSCT recipient or a stem cell or donor lymphocyte infusion donor (not recorded which). It is not recorded whose cells these are; they may come from a transplant donor. The CDR3 DNA follows: TGCGCCAGCAGCGCTATATCTACAGGGGGGGATGGCTACACCTTC. Translation gives CASSAISTGGDGYTF.